A single sample is the source of the 27 T cell receptor beta chains below, sequenced in a study of CD8+CD57+ T cells in acquired aplastic anemia. Genomic DNA acted as the template from which TCR beta VDJ combination and CDR3 sequence profiling were carried out. TCRdb re-called the reads through MiXCR, storing one row per CDR3 protein. The table has some 290,000 distinct CDR3 sequences, 45% to 65% seen once. Sequenced: sorted CD4+, CD8+, or CD8+CD57+ T cells (not recorded which) from PBMCs. The receptors here all came from a human donor with severe aplastic anemia or a healthy control (not recorded which).

The chain links TRBV5-1 to TRBJ2-1; 11 bases match TRBD2. From germline, CDR1 is SGHRS and CDR2 YFSETQ. The CDR3 totals 16 residues. The V segment lost 0 bases and the J segment 8 bases; nucleotides outside the gene matches: 7. The CDR3 nucleotides are TGCGCCAGCAGCTTGGGACTAGCGGGGAAAAAGGATGAGCAGTTCTTC. It specifies CASSLGLAGKKDEQFF.

This clonotype appeared a single time. The genes are TRBV7-8 and TRBJ2-1; 9 bases are shared with TRBD1. The J segment lost 5 bases and the V segment lost 4 bases, leaving 6 bases of the junction unmatched. This CDR3 contains 15 residues. Germline V gives CDR1 SGHVS, CDR2 FQNEAQ. The CDR3 sequence is CASSSWTGANNEQFF. The CDR3, as DNA: TGTGCCAGCAGCTCCTGGACAGGGGCGAACAATGAGCAGTTCTTC.

This clonotype was seen at least ten times. The chain uses TRBV2 and TRBJ1-1; D gene ambiguous. V lost 6 bases and J 6 bases, leaving 14 bases between the germline ends. Per germline, CDR1 SNHLY and CDR2 FYNNEI. This CDR3 comprises 13 residues. The CDR3 spells CASSLNMDAEAFF. In DNA form, the CDR3 reads TGTGCCAGCAGCCTGAACATGGACGCTGAAGCTTTCTTT.

This rearrangement joins TRBV6-6 to TRBJ1-6; D unresolved. Trimming shortened V by 4 bases and J by 7 bases, and 5 bases separated the two germline ends. The germline V gene has CDR1 MNHNY and CDR2 SVGAGI (reference sequence). CDR3 size: 12 residues. CDR3 sequence (DNA): TGTGCCAGCAGTTTCGAGAATTCACCCCTCCACTTT. Translation: CASSFENSPLHF.

This clonotype has just a few counts. Possible read error: a much larger clone is one base away. The rearrangement links TRBV11-2 to TRBJ2-5; 10 bases match TRBD1. There are 15 residues in the CDR3. Per germline, CDR1 SGHAT and CDR2 FQNNGV. After removal of 2 bases from V and 7 bases from J, the junction contained 7 bases not matched to a gene. This CDR3 reads CASSLFRDRGGTQYF. DNA for the CDR3: TGTGCCAGCAGCTTATTCCGGGACAGGGGAGGGACCCAGTACTTC.

This clonotype was seen ten or more times. One base away lies a much larger clone, so this may be a sequencing read error. This chain connects TRBV2 to TRBJ1-5, with TRBD1 as a possible D gene (6 bases). Germline V lookup: CDR1 SNHLY, CDR2 FYNNEI. The CDR3 is made up of 14 amino acids. The CDR3 coding sequence is TGTGCCTGCAGTGAAAGACAGGACAATCAGCCCCAGCATTTT. This codes for CACSERQDNQPQHF.

V usage is TRBV7-9 and J usage is TRBJ2-5; perhaps D is TRBD1 or TRBD2 (6 bases each). Trimming left V 0 bases short and J 5 bases short, with 16 bases between. The germline V gene encodes CDR1 SEHNR and CDR2 FQNEAQ (reference sequence). CDR3 length equals 16 residues. CDR3 in DNA: TGTGCCAGCAGCTTAGCGGGGGGCAACCTACAGGAGACCCAGTACTTC. Translation gives CASSLAGGNLQETQYF. The full variable domain, rest sourced from reference TRBV7-9 and TRBJ2-5, is DTGVSQNPRHKITKRGQNVTFRCDPISEHNRLYWYRQTLGQGPEFLTYFQNEAQLEKSRLLSDRFSAERPKGSFSTLEIQRTEQGDSAMYLCASSLAGGNLQETQYFGPGTRLLVL.

The rearrangement uses TRBV19 and TRBJ1-5; D is undetermined. Germline assignment: CDR1 LNHDA and CDR2 SQIVND (reference sequence). CDR3 length equals 14 residues. Trimming shortened V by 7 bases and J by 1 base, and 11 bases separated the two germline ends. The CDR3 bases are TGTGCCAGTACACAGAGGTGGAGCAATCAGCCCCAGCATTTT. Its translation: CASTQRWSNQPQHF.

Ten or more counts support this clonotype. The rearrangement uses TRBV2 and TRBJ1-5; D gene uncertain. Per the germline V gene, CDR1 is SNHLY and CDR2 is FYNNEI. V lost 5 bases and J 5 bases, leaving 7 bases between the germline ends. CDR3 length: 12 residues. The CDR3 nucleotides read TGTGCCAGCAGTTCCGGGGATCAGCCCCAGCATTTT. Translating gives CASSSGDQPQHF.

The chain employs TRBV14 and TRBJ2-5, with TRBD2 matching over 9 bases. The CDR3 runs to 16 residues. With V trimmed by 1 base and J by 5 bases, 8 bases remained unmatched. In germline, CDR1 is SGHDN, CDR2 FVKESK. The CDR3 loop reads CASSQGPSGAPETQYF. CDR3 in DNA: TGTGCCAGCAGCCAAGGGCCTAGCGGGGCTCCGGAGACCCAGTACTTC. Full variable domain (remainder filled in from reference TRBV14 and TRBJ2-5): EAGVTQFPSHSVIEKGQTVTLRCDPISGHDNLYWYRRVMGKEIKFLLHFVKESKQDESGMPNNRFLAERTGGTYSTLKVQPAELEDSGVYFCASSQGPSGAPETQYFGPGTRLLVL.

With respect to this clonotype: One end of the junction does not line up with germline, which may come from a read error. The rearrangement uses TRBV5-4 and TRBJ2-7; TRBD1 agrees at 12 bases. Germline V gene data show CDR1 as SGHNT and CDR2 as YYREEE (reference sequence). CDR3 length: 13 amino acids. CDR3 in DNA: TGTGCTAGCAGCTGGGACAGGGGGCACGAGCAGTACTTC. Encoded protein: CASSWDRGHEQYF.

The chain joins TRBV7-9 to TRBJ1-2; possibly TRBD1 for D (5 bases). Germline V CDR1 and CDR2: SEHNR, FQNEAQ (reference sequence). The CDR3 has 15 amino acids. V gave up 1 base and J gave up 5 bases, with 14 bases separating them. CDR3 in amino acids: CASSLDRGGVYGYTF. Written as DNA, the CDR3 is TGTGCCAGCAGCTTAGATCGGGGAGGGGTGTATGGCTACACCTTC. The variable domain in full, completed from reference TRBV7-9 and TRBJ1-2, reads DTGVSQNPRHKITKRGQNVTFRCDPISEHNRLYWYRQTLGQGPEFLTYFQNEAQLEKSRLLSDRFSAERPKGSFSTLEIQRTEQGDSAMYLCASSLDRGGVYGYTFGSGTRLTVV.

The rearrangement joins TRBV5-1 to TRBJ2-1; 11 positions agree with TRBD1. The V gene end was trimmed by 7 bases and the J gene end by 2 bases; junction bases not matched to a gene: 8. The germline V gene has CDR1 SGHRS and CDR2 YFSETQ. The CDR3 runs to 16 residues. CDR3 in amino acids: CASQGTGGATYNEQFF. The CDR3 bases are TGCGCCAGCCAGGGGACAGGGGGAGCTACCTACAATGAGCAGTTCTTC.

The chain is built from TRBV6-2 or TRBV6-3 and TRBJ2-7; 9 nucleotides agree with TRBD1. The V gene end was trimmed by 7 bases and the J gene end by 6 bases; junction bases not matched to a gene: 7. The CDR3 runs 13 residues. Germline CDR1 is MNHEY and CDR2 is SVGEGT. The CDR3 protein is CASTKTGGGEQYF. As DNA, the CDR3 is TGTGCCAGCACTAAGACAGGGGGAGGCGAGCAGTACTTC.

The rearrangement uses TRBV5-1 and TRBJ2-7; 11 nucleotides match TRBD1. The CDR3 extends over 15 amino acids. CDR1 and CDR2 from the germline V gene are SGHRS and YFSETQ. The ends lost 4 bases at V and 3 bases at J; junction bases unmatched: 6. CDR3: CASSPGTGGSYEQYF. CDR3 nucleotide sequence: TGCGCCAGCAGCCCAGGGACAGGGGGTAGCTACGAGCAGTACTTC.

This clonotype was seen only a few times. The V gene is TRBV24-1, the J gene TRBJ1-5; tentative D call: TRBD1 (5 bases). The V and J ends lost 4 bases and 1 base respectively, with 7 bases between them. This CDR3 contains 14 residues. Looked up from germline, CDR1 is KGHDR and CDR2 is SFDVKD. This CDR3 reads CATSEGHSNQPQHF. In DNA, the CDR3 is TGTGCCACCAGTGAGGGGCACAGCAATCAGCCCCAGCATTTT.

The chain links TRBV20-1 to TRBJ2-7, with TRBD1 identical over 12 bases. Losses at the gene ends were 3 bases for V and 7 bases for J; bases not matched to a gene: 4. Germline V gene lookup returns CDR1 DFQATT and CDR2 SNEGSKA (reference sequence). The CDR3 sequence is 13 residues long. The CDR3 reads CSASGDRGLEQYF. The CDR3 nucleotides read TGCAGTGCTAGTGGGGACAGGGGGCTTGAGCAGTACTTC.

This clonotype has just one count. The chain employs TRBV7-7 and TRBJ2-5, with 9 bases lining up with TRBD2. The CDR3 sequence is 14 residues long. The ends lost 1 base at V and 4 bases at J; junction bases unmatched: 1. Germline assignment: CDR1 SSHAT and CDR2 FNYEAQ (reference sequence). As DNA, the CDR3 is TGTGCCAGCAGCTTAGTAGCGGGAGTAGAGACCCAGTACTTC. Amino acid sequence: CASSLVAGVETQYF.

On this clonotype itself: A junction boundary mismatches the germline segment, possibly from a read error. The J gene is TRBJ2-2, the V gene TRBV20-1; 9 nucleotides align to TRBD1. The CDR3 has 15 amino acids. Germline V gene lookup returns CDR1 DFQATT and CDR2 SNEGSKA (reference sequence). The CDR3 is CSAQGQGMSTWEPFF. Here the CDR3 DNA reads TGCAGTGCGCAGGGACAGGGAATGAGCACCTGGGAGCCGTTTTTT.

This clonotype showed up just once. The chain carries TRBV29-1 and TRBJ2-3; possibly TRBD1 for D (5 bases). Per the germline V gene, CDR1 is SQVTM and CDR2 is ANQGSEA. V lost 3 bases and J 5 bases, leaving 12 bases between the germline ends. CDR3 length: 13 amino acids. The CDR3 sequence: CSVDLAGLDTQYF. CDR3 DNA: TGCAGCGTTGATTTGGCAGGGTTAGATACGCAGTATTTT.

The chain has TRBV20-1 and TRBJ1-1; possibly TRBD1 for D (6 bases). This CDR3 has 12 residues. CDR1 is DFQATT, CDR2 SNEGSKA, per germline (reference sequence). V lost 4 bases, J lost 11 bases, and 17 bases lay in between. The CDR3 nucleotides are TGCAGTGCTAACTACAGGGTGGCCGAGGCTTTCTTT. This gives the protein CSANYRVAEAFF.

The chain's CDR3 is CASSVETSYEQYF. The CDR3 nucleotides are TGTGCCAGCAGTGTAGAGACCTCCTACGAGCAGTACTTC. V usage is TRBV6-5 and J usage is TRBJ2-7, with no clear D. V shed 5 bases and J shed 0 bases, with 8 bases lying between them. Germline V lookup: CDR1 MNHEY, CDR2 SVGAGI. The CDR3 is 13 amino acids.

V gene TRBV20-1 combines with J gene TRBJ1-2; D remains unclear. From germline, CDR1 is DFQATT and CDR2 SNEGSKA (reference sequence). V shed 3 bases and J shed 3 bases, with 8 bases lying between them. CDR3 size: 12 residues. As DNA, the CDR3 is TGCAGTGCTAGCATTGGGGACTATGGCTACACCTTC. Residues: CSASIGDYGYTF.

The rearrangement uses TRBV19 and TRBJ2-7; 7 positions match TRBD1. The CDR3 has 15 amino acids. V lost 1 base to trimming and J lost 0 bases; unmatched junction nucleotides: 3. Looked up from germline, CDR1 is LNHDA and CDR2 is SQIVND (reference sequence). The CDR3 region has the DNA TGTGCCAGTAGTATAGGTTGGACAGGCTCCTACGAGCAGTACTTC. Its protein is CASSIGWTGSYEQYF. Together with reference TRBV19 and TRBJ2-7, the CDR3 gives the full variable domain: DGGITQSPKYLFRKEGQNVTLSCEQNLNHDAMYWYRQDPGQGLRLIYYSQIVNDFQKGDIAEGYSVSREKKESFPLTVTSAQKNPTAFYLCASSIGWTGSYEQYFGPGTRLTVT.

V and J are TRBV6-1 and TRBJ2-5; 13 bases match TRBD2. CDR1 is MNHNS and CDR2 is SASEGT in the germline V gene. This CDR3 is 15 amino acids long. J was trimmed by 4 bases and V by 6 bases; bases with no gene match: 5. The CDR3 spells CASSPGLAGAETQYF. The CDR3 DNA reads as TGTGCCAGCAGCCCCGGACTAGCGGGGGCAGAGACCCAGTACTTC.

The rearrangement links TRBV10-3 to TRBJ1-5, with D hard to call. The CDR3 runs 13 residues. V was cut by 3 bases and J by 15 bases, with 18 bases left in between. Per germline, CDR1 ENHRY and CDR2 SYGVKD. The CDR3 reads CAISDRTSLKPHF. Written as DNA, the CDR3 is TGTGCCATCAGTGACAGGACTTCACTTAAACCGCATTTT.

The genes are TRBV12-3 or TRBV12-4 and TRBJ1-1; unclear D gene. This CDR3 has 15 amino acids. Trimming left V 1 base short and J 4 bases short, with 13 bases between. This CDR3 reads CASSLGGGIGTEAFF. Here the CDR3 DNA reads TGTGCCAGCAGTTTAGGGGGAGGAATCGGCACTGAAGCTTTCTTT.